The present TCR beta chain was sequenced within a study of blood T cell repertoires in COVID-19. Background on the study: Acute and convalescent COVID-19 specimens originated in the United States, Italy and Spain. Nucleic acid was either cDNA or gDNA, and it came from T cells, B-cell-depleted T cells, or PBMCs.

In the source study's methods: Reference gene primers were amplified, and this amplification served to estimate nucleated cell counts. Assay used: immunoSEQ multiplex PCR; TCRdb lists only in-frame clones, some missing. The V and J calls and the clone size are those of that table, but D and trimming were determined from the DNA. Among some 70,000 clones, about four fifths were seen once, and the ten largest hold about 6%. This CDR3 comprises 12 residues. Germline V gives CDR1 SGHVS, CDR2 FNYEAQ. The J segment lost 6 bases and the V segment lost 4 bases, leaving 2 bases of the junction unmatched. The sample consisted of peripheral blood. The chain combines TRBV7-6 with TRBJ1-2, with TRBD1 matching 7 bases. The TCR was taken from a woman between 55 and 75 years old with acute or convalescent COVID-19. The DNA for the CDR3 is TGTGCCAGCAGCTCCAGGGGGGATGGCTACACCTTC. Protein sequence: CASSSRGDGYTF.